The 18 T cell receptor beta chains reported below all come from one sample, sequenced in a study of T-cell memory formation after mild COVID-19 (dated by TCRdb to the early 2020s). Libraries were made using 5' RACE. Sequencing was carried out with an Illumina NovaSeq 6000. TCRdb trimmed public reads at Q25 via fastp, called clones via MiXCR and kept in-frame beta chains. Every CDR3 protein is listed once, alongside the most common genes and DNA of its rows. The sample table shows hundreds of thousands of distinct CDR3 sequences, and 15% to 20% are seen once. Of the sample, 12% is held by the ten largest clones. The sample consisted of PBMCs or a T cell subset sorted from them (not recorded which). The source of these receptors is an adult woman who had mild COVID-19 (a few samples of this study predate the infection). The sample titles of this study are shuffled in the database, so cell type and time point are left out; the donor was told from shared clones.

This clonotype was found a few times. V is TRBV12-3 or TRBV12-4 and J is TRBJ1-5, with 7 bases fitting TRBD1. The CDR3 extends over 14 amino acids. After removal of 6 bases from V and 3 bases from J, the junction contained 5 bases not matched to a gene. The CDR3 coding sequence is TGTGCCAGCAGACCGGGACAGCTCAATCAGCCCCAGCATTTT. It is translated as CASRPGQLNQPQHF.

In its sample, this clonotype was seen a few times. V gene TRBV29-1 combines with J gene TRBJ1-5, with 7 positions matching TRBD1. Trimming took 6 bases from V and 1 from J; bases not matched to a gene: 3. This CDR3 spans 13 amino acids. Per germline, CDR1 SQVTM and CDR2 ANQGSEA. CDR3 protein: CSVAGGSNQPQHF. As DNA, the CDR3 is TGCAGCGTGGCAGGGGGGAGCAATCAGCCCCAGCATTTT.

In the case of this clonotype: One end of the junction is discordant with germline, which a read error may explain. The chain uses TRBV7-2 and TRBJ1-5; D perhaps matches TRBD1 (5 bases). Per the germline V gene, CDR1 is SGHTA and CDR2 is FQGNSA. The CDR3 consists of 16 residues. CDR3 amino acids: CASSPEGGVANQPRHF. In DNA, the CDR3 is TGTGCCAGCAGCCCAGAAGGAGGGGTTGCAAATCAGCCCCGGCATTTT.

The CDR3, as DNA: TGCAGCGTTTCTACGGGATTCAATCAGCCCCAGCATTTT. This sequence encodes CSVSTGFNQPQHF. This sequence joins TRBV29-1 and TRBJ1-5; D not certain. In germline, CDR1 is SQVTM, CDR2 ANQGSEA. Trimming cost V 5 bases and J 3 bases, with 11 bases left between them. CDR3 length equals 13 residues.

The V and J genes are TRBV18 and TRBJ2-7; D remains ambiguous. This CDR3 spans 12 amino acids. V was shortened by 6 bases and J by 6 bases, with 12 bases between the two germline ends. Germline CDR1 reads KGHSH; CDR2 reads LQKENI. CDR3 protein: CASSLPMGEQYF. CDR3 sequence (DNA): TGTGCCAGCTCCCTCCCGATGGGCGAGCAGTACTTC.

This clonotype occurred a few times. The chain joins TRBV2 to TRBJ1-5; 11 bases are a match to TRBD1. Germline CDR1 and CDR2: SNHLY and FYNNEI. V was pared by 6 bases and J by 6 bases, with 1 base of the junction left unmatched. The CDR3 consists of 13 residues. CDR3 nucleotide sequence: TGTGCCAGCAGGGGACAGGGGGGTCAGCCCCAGCATTTT. Amino acid sequence: CASRGQGGQPQHF.

In this sample, this clonotype turned up a few times. V usage is TRBV4-2 and J usage is TRBJ2-2; D might be TRBD1 (5 bases). The CDR3 contains 14 residues. V was pared by 0 bases and J by 5 bases, with 7 bases between. The germline V gene encodes CDR1 LGHNA and CDR2 YNFKEQ. CDR3 DNA sequence: TGTGCCAGCAGCCAAGATGGGGCGACCGGGGAGCTGTTTTTT. This codes for CASSQDGATGELFF.

The chain is built from TRBV14 and TRBJ1-2; a weak D match, TRBD1 (6 bases). The CDR3 totals 14 residues. CDR1 is SGHDN, CDR2 FVKESK, per germline. The germline V and J ends were trimmed by 4 bases and 6 bases, with 15 bases remaining between them. Here the CDR3 DNA reads TGTGCCAGCAGCCCCCCGGGGGCGCCCCATGGCTACACCTTC. Translation: CASSPPGAPHGYTF.

The V call is TRBV19, the J call TRBJ2-7, with D unresolved. V lost 1 base and J 5 bases, leaving 12 bases between the germline ends. This CDR3 is built from 14 residues. Germline V gene lookup returns CDR1 LNHDA and CDR2 SQIVND (reference sequence). The CDR3 spells CASSIGRSSDEQYF. DNA for the CDR3: TGTGCCAGTAGTATAGGGCGGTCAAGTGACGAGCAGTACTTC.

The chain's CDR3 is CASSFAQVASYNEQFF. The CDR3 DNA is TGCGCCAGCAGCTTCGCCCAGGTCGCCTCCTACAATGAGCAGTTCTTC. The genes are TRBV5-1 and TRBJ2-1, with D unclear. V lost 2 bases and J lost 0, with 12 bases in between. This CDR3 spans 16 amino acids. Looked up from germline, CDR1 is SGHRS and CDR2 is YFSETQ.

This clonotype was seen ten or more times. This sequence joins TRBV10-3 and TRBJ1-2; possibly TRBD1 for D (5 bases). Trimming stripped 4 bases from V and 1 base from J, with 13 bases between. CDR1 and CDR2 (germline): ENHRY, SYGVKD. This CDR3 has 15 amino acids. The CDR3 DNA follows: TGTGCCATCAGTGGGGGCGATAAGCTTAACTATGGCTACACCTTC. Its protein product is CAISGGDKLNYGYTF.

The CDR3 nucleotides are TGTGCCAGCAGCGTAGAAGGGACGGTGGACACTGAAGCTTTCTTT. Translating it yields CASSVEGTVDTEAFF. This sequence joins TRBV9 and TRBJ1-1; perhaps TRBD1 as D (5 bases). V gave up 0 bases and J gave up 3 bases, with 12 bases separating them. Looked up from germline, CDR1 is SGDLS and CDR2 is YYNGEE. The CDR3 sequence is 15 residues long.

The CDR3 DNA sequence: TGTGCCAGGCGTGCTGAGCAGTTCTTC. It encodes CARRAEQFF. The J gene is TRBJ2-1, the V gene TRBV19; D not certain. Trimming stripped 9 bases from V and 9 bases from J, with 6 bases between. The CDR3 sequence is 9 residues long. The germline gives CDR1 LNHDA, CDR2 SQIVND (reference sequence).

The J gene is TRBJ2-7, the V gene TRBV7-9, with 9 bases identical to TRBD1. CDR1 is SEHNR, CDR2 FQNEAQ, per germline (reference sequence). J lost 4 bases, V lost 1 base, and 8 bases had no gene match. This CDR3 spans 16 amino acids. The CDR3 here is CASSLVGTGNMYEQYF. The CDR3, as DNA: TGTGCCAGCAGCTTAGTTGGGACAGGGAACATGTACGAGCAGTACTTC.

This clonotype showed up just a few times. This chain links TRBV15 with TRBJ2-3; D might be TRBD2 (5 bases). The CDR3 spans 15 residues. The V gene lost 2 bases and the J gene lost 0 bases, with 9 bases spanning the gap. Germline CDR1 reads LNHNV; CDR2 reads YYDKDF (reference sequence). CDR3 sequence reads: CATSRPGGSTDTQYF. CDR3 coding DNA: TGTGCCACCAGCAGACCGGGCGGGAGCACAGATACGCAGTATTTT.

This clonotype was seen only once. CDR3: CASSMRPGEIYEQYF. Here the CDR3 DNA reads TGTGCCAGTAGTATGCGCCCCGGGGAGATCTACGAGCAGTACTTC. The chain uses TRBV19 and TRBJ2-7; a weak D match, TRBD2 (5 bases). CDR3 length equals 15 residues. Germline V lookup: CDR1 LNHDA, CDR2 SQIVND (reference sequence). Trimming shortened V by 3 bases and J by 3 bases, and 15 bases separated the two germline ends. Complete variable domain (other parts from reference TRBV19 and TRBJ2-7): DGGITQSPKYLFRKEGQNVTLSCEQNLNHDAMYWYRQDPGQGLRLIYYSQIVNDFQKGDIAEGYSVSREKKESFPLTVTSAQKNPTAFYLCASSMRPGEIYEQYFGPGTRLTVT.

A few counts support this clonotype. One junction end disagrees with the germline gene, perhaps due to a read error. V usage is TRBV24-1 and J usage is TRBJ2-5; D is possibly TRBD1 (5 bases). The CDR3 totals 15 residues. Germline assignment: CDR1 KGHDR and CDR2 SFDVKD. In DNA, the CDR3 is TGTGCTACCAGCTCCTCAATGGGATACAGGGAGACCCAGTACTTC. Protein product: CATSSSMGYRETQYF.

The table lists this clonotype with a few counts. The rearrangement uses TRBV9 and TRBJ2-3; 7 positions agree with TRBD2. The germline V gene has CDR1 SGDLS and CDR2 YYNGEE. V gave up 0 bases and J gave up 0 bases; unmatched junction bases: 1. CDR3 size: 15 residues. CDR3 in amino acids: CASSVAAGSTDTQYF. The CDR3, as DNA: TGTGCCAGCAGCGTAGCAGCGGGAAGCACAGATACGCAGTATTTT.